The clone carrying this TCR beta chain has a handful of counts. The antigen is unknown. This clone may be a read error of a much larger clone one base away. The data originate from a study of tumor and adjacent non-tumor tissue in lung cancer. About the study: The cohort had approximately 12 adenocarcinoma, a couple of squamous cell and 1 small cell patients. Each sample yielded 4 million to 4.5 million productive TCRbeta reads on average.

Germline V gene data show CDR1 as LGHNA and CDR2 as YNFKEQ. V lost 0 bases, J lost 8 bases, and 8 bases stayed unmatched. This CDR3 is 15 amino acids long. This sample's RNA came from whole unsorted tissue. The normal lung tissue was taken more than 3 cm from the tumor edge. The library came from three nested PCR rounds adapted from ARM-PCR protocols. TCRdb itself ran the multiplex PCR reads through MiXCR, one entry per CDR3 protein. The table lists some 100,000 distinct CDR3 sequences, 50% to 70% of them singletons, with 15% to 20% in the top ten. General study results and limits: Top 100 clones took a larger repertoire share in normal lung.

J is TRBJ2-3 and V is TRBV4-2, with 7 bases that match TRBD2. The TCR comes from a young man with non-small cell lung cancer. Sequenced: distant non-tumor lung tissue. The CDR3 coding sequence is TGTGCCAGCAGCCAAGATGGGGGGGTAGAGCCTACGCAGTATTTT. Its protein product is CASSQDGGVEPTQYF.